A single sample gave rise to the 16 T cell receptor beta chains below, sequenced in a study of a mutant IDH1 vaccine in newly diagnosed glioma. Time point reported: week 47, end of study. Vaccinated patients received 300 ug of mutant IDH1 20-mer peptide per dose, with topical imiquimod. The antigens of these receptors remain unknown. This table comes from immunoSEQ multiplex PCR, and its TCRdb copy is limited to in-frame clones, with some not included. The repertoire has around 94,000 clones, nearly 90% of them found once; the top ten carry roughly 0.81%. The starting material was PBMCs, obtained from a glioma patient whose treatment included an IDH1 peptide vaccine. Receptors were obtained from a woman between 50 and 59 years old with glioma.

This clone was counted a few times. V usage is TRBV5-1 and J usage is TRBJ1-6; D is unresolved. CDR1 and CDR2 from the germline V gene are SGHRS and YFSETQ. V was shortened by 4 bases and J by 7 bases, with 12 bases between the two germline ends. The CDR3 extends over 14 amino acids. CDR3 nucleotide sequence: TGCGCCAGCAGCCGGAGCGGGCAGAATTCACCCCTCCACTTT. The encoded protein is CASSRSGQNSPLHF.

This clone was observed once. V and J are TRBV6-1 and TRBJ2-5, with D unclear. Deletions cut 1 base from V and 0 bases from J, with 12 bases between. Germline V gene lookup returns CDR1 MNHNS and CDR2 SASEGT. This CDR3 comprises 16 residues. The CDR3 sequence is CASSEDWRWYQETQYF. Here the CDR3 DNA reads TGTGCCAGCAGTGAAGACTGGAGATGGTACCAAGAGACCCAGTACTTC.

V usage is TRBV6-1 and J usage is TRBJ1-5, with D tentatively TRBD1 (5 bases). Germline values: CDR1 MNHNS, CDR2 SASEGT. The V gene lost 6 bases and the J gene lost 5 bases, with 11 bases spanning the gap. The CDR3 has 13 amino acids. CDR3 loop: CASRIIRDQPQHF. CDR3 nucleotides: TGTGCCAGCAGGATTATCAGGGATCAGCCCCAGCATTTT.

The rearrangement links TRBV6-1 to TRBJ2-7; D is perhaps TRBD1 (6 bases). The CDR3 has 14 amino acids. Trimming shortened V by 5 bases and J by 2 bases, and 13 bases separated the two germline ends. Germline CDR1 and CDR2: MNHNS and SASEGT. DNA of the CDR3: TGTGCCAGCAGTTTCCAGGGGTCTACCTACGAGCAGTACTTC. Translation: CASSFQGSTYEQYF.

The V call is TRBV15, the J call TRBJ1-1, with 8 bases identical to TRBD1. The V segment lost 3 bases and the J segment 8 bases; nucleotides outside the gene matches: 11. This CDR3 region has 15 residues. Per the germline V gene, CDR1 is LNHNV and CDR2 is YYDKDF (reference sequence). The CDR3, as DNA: TGTGCCACCAGCAGTACCGAGACGGGACAGGACGAAGCTTTCTTT. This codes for CATSSTETGQDEAFF.

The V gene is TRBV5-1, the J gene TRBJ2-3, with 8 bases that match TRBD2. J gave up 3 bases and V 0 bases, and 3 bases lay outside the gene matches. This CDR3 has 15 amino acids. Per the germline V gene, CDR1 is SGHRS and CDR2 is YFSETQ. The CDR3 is CASSLEGLATDTQYF. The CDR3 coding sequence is TGCGCCAGCAGCTTGGAAGGACTAGCAACAGATACGCAGTATTTT.

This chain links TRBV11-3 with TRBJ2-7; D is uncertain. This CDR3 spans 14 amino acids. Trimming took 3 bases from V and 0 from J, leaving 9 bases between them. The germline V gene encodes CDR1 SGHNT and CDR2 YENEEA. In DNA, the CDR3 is TGTGCCAGCAGCTTCGGACGGAGCTCCTACGAGCAGTACTTC. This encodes CASSFGRSSYEQYF. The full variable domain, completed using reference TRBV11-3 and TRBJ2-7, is EAGVVQSPRYKIIEKKQPVAFWCNPISGHNTLYWYLQNLGQGPELLIRYENEEAVDDSQLPKDRFSAERLKGVDSTLKIQPAELGDSAVYLCASSFGRSSYEQYFGPGTRLTVT.

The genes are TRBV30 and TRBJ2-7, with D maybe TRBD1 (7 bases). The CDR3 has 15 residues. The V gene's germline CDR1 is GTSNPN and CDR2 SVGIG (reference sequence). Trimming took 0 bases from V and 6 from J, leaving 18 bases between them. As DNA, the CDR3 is TGTGCCTGGAGTGTACTGGAGGGGGCGCTGAGCGAGCAGTACTTC. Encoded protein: CAWSVLEGALSEQYF.

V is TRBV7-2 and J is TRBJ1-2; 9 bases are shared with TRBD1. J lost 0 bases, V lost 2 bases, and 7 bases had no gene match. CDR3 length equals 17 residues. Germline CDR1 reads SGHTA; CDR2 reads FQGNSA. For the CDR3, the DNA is TGTGCCAGCAGCTTAAAGCGGACAGGGGTTACTAACTATGGCTACACCTTC. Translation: CASSLKRTGVTNYGYTF.

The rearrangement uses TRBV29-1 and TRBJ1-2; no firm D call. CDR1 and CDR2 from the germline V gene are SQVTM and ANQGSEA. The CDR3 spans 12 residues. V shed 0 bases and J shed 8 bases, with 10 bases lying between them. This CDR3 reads CSVEERRLGYTF. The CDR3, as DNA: TGCAGCGTTGAAGAGAGGCGACTGGGCTACACCTTC.

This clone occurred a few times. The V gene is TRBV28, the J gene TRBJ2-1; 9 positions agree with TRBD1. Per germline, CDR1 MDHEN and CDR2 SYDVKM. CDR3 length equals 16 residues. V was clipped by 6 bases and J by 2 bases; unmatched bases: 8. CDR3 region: CASSPGTGKPYNEQFF. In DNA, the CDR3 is TGTGCCAGCAGCCCCGGGACAGGGAAACCCTACAATGAGCAGTTCTTC.

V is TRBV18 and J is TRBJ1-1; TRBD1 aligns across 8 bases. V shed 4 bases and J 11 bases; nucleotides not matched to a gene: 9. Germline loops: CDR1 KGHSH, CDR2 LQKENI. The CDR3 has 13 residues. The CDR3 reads CASSLDRGRGAFF. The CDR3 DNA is TGTGCCAGCTCACTCGACAGGGGCAGGGGGGCTTTCTTT.

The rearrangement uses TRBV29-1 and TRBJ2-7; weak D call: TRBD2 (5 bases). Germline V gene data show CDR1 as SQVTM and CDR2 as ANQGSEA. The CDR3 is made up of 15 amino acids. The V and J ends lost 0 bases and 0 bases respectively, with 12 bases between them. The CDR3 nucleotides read TGCAGCGTTGAAGAGTGGACGGGGAGCTCCTACGAGCAGTACTTC. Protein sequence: CSVEEWTGSSYEQYF.

Here the CDR3 DNA reads TGTGCCAGCAGTGAAGTGGGACAGGGGTTGAATGAGCAGTTCTTC. Protein sequence: CASSEVGQGLNEQFF. The chain carries TRBV6-1 and TRBJ2-1; 10 nucleotides align to TRBD1. CDR1 is MNHNS and CDR2 is SASEGT in the germline V gene. The ends lost 1 base at V and 7 bases at J; junction bases unmatched: 4. This CDR3 region has 15 residues.

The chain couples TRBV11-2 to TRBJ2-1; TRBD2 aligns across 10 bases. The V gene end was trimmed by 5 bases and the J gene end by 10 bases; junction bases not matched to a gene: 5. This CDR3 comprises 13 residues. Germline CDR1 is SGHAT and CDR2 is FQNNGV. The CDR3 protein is CASSLELAGEQFF. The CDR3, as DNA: TGTGCCAGCAGCCTGGAACTAGCGGGAGAGCAGTTCTTC.

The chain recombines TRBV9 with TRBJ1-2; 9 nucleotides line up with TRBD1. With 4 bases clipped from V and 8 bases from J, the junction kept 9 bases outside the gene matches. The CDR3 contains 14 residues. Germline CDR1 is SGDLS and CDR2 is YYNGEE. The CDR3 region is CASSPIGQGKGYTF. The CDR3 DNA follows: TGTGCCAGCAGCCCTATAGGACAGGGGAAAGGCTACACCTTC.